This T cell receptor beta chain emerged from a study of shared clonotypes between healthy human individuals. Study-wide context: The donor pool was made up of two women and three men aged 18 to 49. Per-donor plates numbered three CD4 naive, three CD4 memory, two CD8 naive and one CD8 memory. Findings of the study overall: Owing to a small donor count, the genetic and exposure-history diversity represented was limited.

The germline V and J ends were trimmed by 3 bases and 5 bases, with 14 bases remaining between them. The CDR3 is 14 amino acids. The germline V gene has CDR1 SGHRS and CDR2 YFSETQ. Some clones are missing from TCRdb's copy, which holds only in-frame ones; the method was immunoSEQ multiplex PCR. The sample gives hundreds of thousands of clones, nearly 98% of which show up once; more than 0.3% is in the top ten. Points on this clone: What it recognizes is unknown.

Naive CD8 cells, CD45RO-negative and positively selected for CCR7, excluded terminally differentiated effector memory CD45RA+ cells. The origin of this receptor is a man aged 30 to 45 in good health. The chain joins TRBV5-1 to TRBJ1-2, with a weak D call TRBD1 (5 bases). Sequencing was done on a sample of naive CD8+ T cells sorted from blood. CDR3 sequence reads: CASSWRGPAYGYTF. CDR3 nucleotides: TGCGCCAGCAGCTGGAGGGGACCCGCATATGGCTACACCTTC.